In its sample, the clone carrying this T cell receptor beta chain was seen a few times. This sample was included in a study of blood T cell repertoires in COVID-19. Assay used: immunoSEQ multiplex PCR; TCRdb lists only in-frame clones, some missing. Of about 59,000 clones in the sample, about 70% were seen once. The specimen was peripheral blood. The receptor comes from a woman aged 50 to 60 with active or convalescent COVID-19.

In DNA form, the CDR3 reads TGTGCCAGCTCACCACGGGCAGGGAGCAATCAGCCCCAGCATTTT. Translated: CASSPRAGSNQPQHF. The chain carries TRBV18 and TRBJ1-5; D may be TRBD1 (5 bases). Trimming took 1 base from V and 1 from J, leaving 8 bases between them. Germline-derived CDR1 and CDR2 are KGHSH and LQKENI. The length of the CDR3 is 15 residues.